The entry below describes one T cell receptor beta chain. Its specificity is not known. Libraries were prepared by immunoSEQ multiplex PCR; TCRdb keeps only in-frame clonotypes and omits some of them. The sample has about 93,000 clones, about three quarters seen once. This record comes from a study of PD-1 blockade in classical Hodgkin lymphoma. Study overall: The patients were dosed with nivolumab 3 mg/kg, infused intravenously every 2 weeks. Study outcomes and limitations: Newly diagnosed patients were said to have less baseline TCR diversity than healthy donors did. Baseline diversity was lower in partial responders and progressors than complete responders. CD8+ TCR diversity did not rise significantly by C4D1, unlike CD4+.

Germline V CDR1 and CDR2: SGHRS, YFSETQ. The length of the CDR3 is 15 residues. With 7 bases clipped from V and 1 base from J, the junction kept 6 bases outside the gene matches. Time point noted: cycle 4 day 1 (C4D1), after around six weeks of nivolumab. All patients experienced relapse after autologous stem cell transplantation, and brentuximab vedotin exposure was variable. This sequence originates from a human donor with classical Hodgkin lymphoma. The chain recombines TRBV5-1 with TRBJ2-3; 10 bases match TRBD2. Sequencing used peripheral blood mononuclear cells (PBMCs), obtained before the fourth cycle of nivolumab. CDR3 sequence (DNA): TGCGCCAGCTCCTACGGGACTAGCGGCACAGATACGCAGTATTTT. Translated: CASSYGTSGTDTQYF.